The sequence of this T cell receptor beta chain was determined in a study of T-cell reconstitution after alpha-beta-depleted transplantation in children. Researchers prepared the TCRbeta library using unique molecular identifiers, the study reports. TCRdb re-called the PCR reads with MiXCR, one entry per CDR3 protein. The sample shows about 110,000 distinct CDR3 sequences, under 13% of them seen only once. This TCR was recovered from a boy aged 2 to 10 with acute lymphoblastic leukemia, due to receive a stem cell transplant. The sequences come from PBMCs, collected before TCRalphabeta/CD19-depleted stem cell transplant.

The CDR3 here is CASSLRASLVPYNEQFF. The CDR3, as DNA: TGTGCCAGCAGCCTACGGGCTAGCCTTGTGCCATACAATGAGCAGTTCTTC. V usage is TRBV27 and J usage is TRBJ2-1; D is possibly TRBD2 (5 bases). The CDR3 has 17 residues. The V gene's germline CDR1 is MNHEY and CDR2 SMNVEV (reference sequence). V gave up 6 bases and J gave up 4 bases, with 22 bases separating them.